The 21 T cell receptor beta chains below all came from one sample that was sequenced in a study of regulatory T cells in long-lasting Graves disease. As to time point: persistent/refractory GD, antithyroid drugs over 5 years with positive TRAb. From RNA extracted from PBMCs, the TCR library was made. According to the study, TCR beta libraries were built with iRepertoire HTBI primers and CDR3-region Arm-PCR. Each CDR3 protein is one row after TCRdb ran MiXCR on the multiplex PCR reads. The sample records about 400,000 distinct CDR3 sequences, about a fifth being singletons. The material was peripheral blood mononuclear cells (PBMCs), obtained when the disease was refractory, from a patient treated with antithyroid drugs. The receptors come from a female donor with Graves disease.

CDR3 nucleotide sequence: TGTGCCAGCAGCTCCTCTTTTGCCTACGAGCAGTACTTC. Protein product: CASSSSFAYEQYF. The chain recombines TRBV5-5 with TRBJ2-7; no definite D call. Germline-derived CDR1 and CDR2 are SGHKS and YYEKEE (reference sequence). The ends were cut back, 3 bases at V and 2 bases at J, with 9 bases in the middle. The CDR3 consists of 13 residues.

The table lists this clonotype with many counts. At one end the junction does not follow the germline gene, possibly because of a read error. This rearrangement joins TRBV4-1 to TRBJ1-1; 8 positions agree with TRBD1. CDR3 length equals 13 residues. The germline V gene has CDR1 MGHRA and CDR2 YSYEKL. The CDR3 sequence is CASSGQGNTEAFF. CDR3 sequence (DNA): TGTGCCAGCAGCGGACAGGGGAACACTGAAGCTTTCTTT.

The sample holds many counts of this clonotype. The chain uses TRBV29-1 and TRBJ1-2, with a possible D match to TRBD1 (6 bases). The germline CDR1 and CDR2 sequences are SQVTM and ANQGSEA. Trimming left V 6 bases short and J 3 bases short, with 11 bases between. The CDR3 spans 12 residues. This CDR3 reads CSVREGDYGYTF. CDR3 coding DNA: TGCAGCGTCAGGGAGGGGGACTATGGCTACACCTTC.

As for this clonotype: It may be a read error: a sequence one base away is much more abundant. The gene calls are TRBV27 and TRBJ1-2, with a possible D match to TRBD1 (5 bases). The V gene's germline CDR1 is MNHEY and CDR2 SMNVEV (reference sequence). This CDR3 comprises 16 residues. CDR3 protein: CASSLQGGEGNYGCTF. As DNA, the CDR3 is TGTGCCAGCAGTCTCCAAGGAGGGGAGGGGAACTATGGCTGCACCTTC.

The sample holds a few counts of this clonotype. The gene calls are TRBV25-1 and TRBJ2-5; 8 bases are a match to TRBD2. V gave up 2 bases and J gave up 6 bases; unmatched junction bases: 2. This CDR3 has 13 amino acids. Per germline, CDR1 MGHDK and CDR2 SYGVNS. CDR3 sequence: CASSEAGGQTQYF. CDR3 DNA: TGTGCCAGCAGTGAAGCGGGGGGTCAGACCCAGTACTTC. The full variable domain, rest sourced from reference TRBV25-1 and TRBJ2-5, is EADIYQTPRYLVIGTGKKITLECSQTMGHDKMYWYQQDPGMELHLIHYSYGVNSTEKGDLSSESTVSRIRTEHFPLTLESARPSHTSQYLCASSEAGGQTQYFGPGTRLLVL.

This clonotype appeared a few times. V usage is TRBV24-1 and J usage is TRBJ2-1; 9 nucleotides agree with TRBD2. The CDR3 loop spans 15 amino acids. Trimming took 4 bases from V and 0 from J; bases not matched to a gene: 0. Germline-derived CDR1 and CDR2 are KGHDR and SFDVKD. This chain's CDR3 is CATSETSGSYNEQFF. The CDR3 bases are TGTGCCACCAGTGAGACTAGCGGCTCCTACAATGAGCAGTTCTTC.

This chain links TRBV5-1 with TRBJ2-5; the D gene is possibly TRBD1 (6 bases). CDR3 size: 14 residues. Germline V lookup: CDR1 SGHRS, CDR2 YFSETQ. Trimming took 0 bases from V and 3 from J, leaving 9 bases between them. CDR3 bases: TGCGCCAGCAGCTTGGGGACAGCCAAAGAGACCCAGTACTTC. Its protein product is CASSLGTAKETQYF. Based on the CDR3 plus reference TRBV5-1 and TRBJ2-5, the full variable domain is KAGVTQTPRYLIKTRGQQVTLSCSPISGHRSVSWYQQTPGQGLQFLFEYFSETQRNKGNFPGRFSGRQFSNSRSEMNVSTLELGDSALYLCASSLGTAKETQYFGPGTRLLVL.

Ten or more counts support this clonotype. J is TRBJ2-7 and V is TRBV10-3, with 9 bases lining up with TRBD2. V gave up 6 bases and J gave up 0 bases; unmatched junction bases: 6. The CDR3 runs to 15 residues. Germline V gene lookup returns CDR1 ENHRY and CDR2 SYGVKD. CDR3 nucleotide sequence: TGTGCCATCAGCTCCGGGACTAGCAGCTCCTACGAGCAGTACTTC. Protein: CAISSGTSSSYEQYF.

The chain links TRBV10-3 to TRBJ2-3; TRBD1 aligns across 7 bases. Germline V CDR1 and CDR2: ENHRY, SYGVKD. The length of the CDR3 is 15 residues. V lost 3 bases to trimming and J lost 2 bases; unmatched junction nucleotides: 5. CDR3 amino acids: CAISEWTGITDTQYF. The CDR3 nucleotides read TGTGCCATCAGTGAATGGACAGGTATCACAGATACGCAGTATTTT.

This clonotype appeared many times. V is TRBV28 and J is TRBJ2-7, with TRBD2 matching 12 bases. This CDR3 spans 15 amino acids. CDR1 is MDHEN and CDR2 is SYDVKM in the germline V gene. V shed 6 bases and J 7 bases; nucleotides not matched to a gene: 10. The CDR3 bases are TGTGCCAGCAGCCGAGGACTAGCGGGAAATAAGGAGCAGTACTTC. The encoded protein is CASSRGLAGNKEQYF. Using reference TRBV28 and TRBJ2-7 for the parts outside the CDR3, the full variable domain is DVKVTQSSRYLVKRTGEKVFLECVQDMDHENMFWYRQDPGLGLRLIYFSYDVKMKEKGDIPEGYSVSREKKERFSLILESASTNQTSMYLCASSRGLAGNKEQYFGPGTRLTVT.

This clonotype was recorded a few times. The chain couples TRBV19 to TRBJ1-4; 10 bases map to TRBD1. After removal of 10 bases from V and 3 bases from J, the junction contained 5 bases not matched to a gene. The germline V gene has CDR1 LNHDA and CDR2 SQIVND (reference sequence). The CDR3 spans 14 residues. The CDR3 nucleotides are TGTGCCACTGATGGGACAGGGGCTAATGAAAAACTGTTTTTT. It is translated as CATDGTGANEKLFF. Combining the CDR3 with reference TRBV19 and TRBJ1-4 gives the whole variable domain DGGITQSPKYLFRKEGQNVTLSCEQNLNHDAMYWYRQDPGQGLRLIYYSQIVNDFQKGDIAEGYSVSREKKESFPLTVTSAQKNPTAFYLCATDGTGANEKLFFGSGTQLSVL.

The rearrangement joins TRBV20-1 to TRBJ1-5, with 7 bases fitting TRBD1. V lost 0 bases to trimming and J lost 3 bases; unmatched junction nucleotides: 5. CDR1 DFQATT and CDR2 SNEGSKA come from the germline V gene (reference sequence). The CDR3 extends over 15 amino acids. CDR3 bases: TGCAGTGCTAGAGATTCGGGACAGTACAATCAGCCCCAGCATTTT. Its protein is CSARDSGQYNQPQHF.

The chain couples TRBV7-2 to TRBJ1-4; 7 nucleotides line up with TRBD1. Germline V lookup: CDR1 SGHTA, CDR2 FQGNSA. The V and J ends lost 5 bases and 3 bases, in that order; junction bases with no gene match: 12. The CDR3 extends over 17 amino acids. CDR3 region: CASSRGRGRGANEKLFF. CDR3 DNA sequence: TGTGCCAGCAGCCGCGGCAGGGGGAGAGGAGCTAATGAAAAACTGTTTTTT.

This clonotype was seen many times. This chain connects TRBV20-1 to TRBJ1-1; 7 bases map to TRBD1. With V trimmed by 2 bases and J by 6 bases, 18 bases remained unmatched. The CDR3 is made up of 17 amino acids. Germline CDR1 reads DFQATT; CDR2 reads SNEGSKA (reference sequence). In DNA, the CDR3 is TGCAGTGCTAGACCGCCCGGGACAGTCCTATCTATTGCTGAAGCTTTCTTT. Translated, it gives CSARPPGTVLSIAEAFF.

This clonotype occurred many times. The rearrangement uses TRBV28 and TRBJ1-1; 8 bases line up with TRBD1. With 6 bases clipped from V and 9 bases from J, the junction kept 9 bases outside the gene matches. CDR1 MDHEN and CDR2 SYDVKM come from the germline V gene. There are 13 residues in the CDR3. DNA for the CDR3: TGTGCCAGCAGACCGGACAGGGCAAGGCAAGCTTTCTTT. Translation: CASRPDRARQAFF.

V usage is TRBV6-2 or TRBV6-3 and J usage is TRBJ2-3; the D is unclear. The CDR3 runs 14 residues. Trimming shortened V by 2 bases and J by 2 bases, and 8 bases separated the two germline ends. Germline assignment: CDR1 MNHEY and CDR2 SVGEGT. CDR3 residues: CASSYGPNTDTQYF. The CDR3 DNA follows: TGTGCCAGCAGTTACGGGCCTAACACAGATACGCAGTATTTT.

This clonotype was seen a few times. The chain employs TRBV6-2 or TRBV6-3 and TRBJ1-1; 7 bases line up with TRBD1. The CDR3 consists of 16 residues. Germline-derived CDR1 and CDR2 are MNHEY and SVGEGT. V was pared by 4 bases and J by 3 bases, with 11 bases of the junction left unmatched. The DNA for the CDR3 is TGTGCCAGCAGTTTCCCTCGACAGGGAGGTGACACTGAAGCTTTCTTT. Protein product: CASSFPRQGGDTEAFF.

Ten or more counts support this clonotype. The chain employs TRBV2 and TRBJ1-1, with a possible D match to TRBD1 (5 bases). The germline gives CDR1 SNHLY, CDR2 FYNNEI. CDR3 length: 11 residues. V lost 10 bases to trimming and J lost 5 bases, with 11 bases between them. The CDR3 loop reads CATLEGTEAFF. The CDR3 nucleotides read TGTGCCACCCTTGAGGGGACTGAAGCTTTCTTT.

This clonotype showed up many times. V and J are TRBV6-2 or TRBV6-3 and TRBJ1-5, with 7 bases fitting TRBD1. The CDR3 loop spans 15 amino acids. Germline CDR1 reads MNHEY; CDR2 reads SVGEGT. The V and J ends lost 4 bases and 2 bases, in that order; junction bases with no gene match: 5. CDR3 bases: TGTGCCAGCAGTTTTGGACAGGTCGGCAATCAGCCCCAGCATTTT. Its protein product is CASSFGQVGNQPQHF.

This clonotype was seen only a few times. The DNA of the CDR3 is TGCAGTGCTAGAGATAGGAAGACAAGTTCCTACGAGCAGTACTTC. Its translation: CSARDRKTSSYEQYF. This chain connects TRBV20-1 to TRBJ2-7; D is uncertain. There are 15 residues in the CDR3. Germline CDR1 is DFQATT and CDR2 is SNEGSKA (reference sequence). The germline V and J ends were trimmed by 0 bases and 1 base, with 13 bases remaining between them.

A remark on this clonotype: This may be a read error, as it is one base from a much larger clone. This chain links TRBV7-8 with TRBJ1-1; TRBD1 is a possible D gene (6 bases). CDR1 is SGHVS and CDR2 is FQNEAQ in the germline V gene. The CDR3 contains 16 residues. V shed 4 bases and J shed 6 bases, with 21 bases lying between them. The DNA of the CDR3 is TGTGCCAGCAGCTCAAAAACAGGGCCTAGGGACGCTGAAGCTTTCTTT. Protein sequence: CASSSKTGPRDAEAFF.